What follows are 5 T cell receptor beta chains derived from one specimen sequenced in a study of cytotoxic CD8 clonotypes in ibrutinib-treated CLL. The repertoire was sequenced with immunoSEQ multiplex PCR; TCRdb's copy has only in-frame clones and lacks some. The table shows fewer than 300,000 clones, with 60% to 80% occurring only once. Here the sequenced sample was PBMCs, taken at disease progression, from a patient treated with ibrutinib. The receptors shown here come from a human donor with chronic lymphocytic leukemia.

This chain joins TRBV6-5 and TRBJ2-2; a weak D match, TRBD2 (5 bases). The germline V gene encodes CDR1 MNHEY and CDR2 SVGAGI. With 6 bases removed from V and 4 bases from J, the gap between germline ends came to 12 bases. CDR3 length equals 14 residues. Written as DNA, the CDR3 is TGTGCCAGCAGCTGGATGGGGAGCACCGGGGAGCTGTTTTTT. This translates into CASSWMGSTGELFF.

This rearrangement joins TRBV6-4 to TRBJ2-7; 9 bases match TRBD2. CDR1 is MRHNA and CDR2 is SNTAGT in the germline V gene. This CDR3 has 16 residues. The V gene end was trimmed by 5 bases and the J gene end by 2 bases; junction bases not matched to a gene: 10. CDR3 loop: CASSISAGGWAYEQYF. Written as DNA, the CDR3 is TGTGCCAGCAGTATTAGCGCGGGAGGGTGGGCCTACGAGCAGTACTTC.

This chain connects TRBV6-5 to TRBJ2-7; TRBD2 might be the D (5 bases). This CDR3 region has 14 residues. Germline assignment: CDR1 MNHEY and CDR2 SVGAGI. V lost 6 bases and J 2 bases, leaving 14 bases between the germline ends. The CDR3: CASRYSGNPYEQYF. CDR3 sequence (DNA): TGTGCCAGCAGATACAGCGGTAACCCCTACGAGCAGTACTTC.

J is TRBJ2-5 and V is TRBV28; D could derive from TRBD1 or TRBD2 (6 bases each). Trimming cost V 5 bases and J 4 bases, with 14 bases left between them. The CDR3 has 14 amino acids. The V gene's germline CDR1 is MDHEN and CDR2 SYDVKM. The CDR3 DNA is TGTGCCAGCAGTCCCCTTGGGGGGCTAGAGACCCAGTACTTC. The encoded protein is CASSPLGGLETQYF.

The V call is TRBV7-2, the J call TRBJ1-5; a possible D gene is TRBD1 (5 bases). The CDR3 totals 14 residues. V was cut by 2 bases and J by 5 bases, with 10 bases left in between. The germline V gene encodes CDR1 SGHTA and CDR2 FQGNSA. This chain's CDR3 is CASSLPDSYQPQHF. The CDR3, as DNA: TGTGCCAGCAGCTTACCTGACAGCTATCAGCCCCAGCATTTT.